This T cell receptor (beta chain) appears in the sequencing data of a study of blood T cell repertoires in COVID-19. Study-wide context: The origin of the acute and convalescent COVID-19 samples was the United States, Italy and Spain. Sources were T cells, B-cell-depleted T cells, or PBMCs; the material itself was cDNA or gDNA.

Per the authors' pipeline: For nucleated cells, counts were estimated from reference gene primer amplification. Measured with immunoSEQ multiplex PCR; TCRdb has only the in-frame clones, and not every one. For V, J and clone size, that table is used; D and trimming come from the DNA. The sample contains about 44,000 clones, over 70% of which appear only once. The table lists this clone with a count of one. V gave up 5 bases and J gave up 5 bases; unmatched junction bases: 6. In germline, CDR1 is LNHDA, CDR2 SQIVND (reference sequence). CDR3 length equals 14 residues. The rearrangement links TRBV19 to TRBJ2-1; 7 nucleotides line up with TRBD1. The receptor was isolated from a woman aged 40 to 50 with acute or convalescent COVID-19. Sample: peripheral blood. The CDR3 reads CASSPTGSNNEQFF. In nucleotides, the CDR3 is TGTGCCAGTAGTCCGACAGGGTCGAACAATGAGCAGTTCTTC.